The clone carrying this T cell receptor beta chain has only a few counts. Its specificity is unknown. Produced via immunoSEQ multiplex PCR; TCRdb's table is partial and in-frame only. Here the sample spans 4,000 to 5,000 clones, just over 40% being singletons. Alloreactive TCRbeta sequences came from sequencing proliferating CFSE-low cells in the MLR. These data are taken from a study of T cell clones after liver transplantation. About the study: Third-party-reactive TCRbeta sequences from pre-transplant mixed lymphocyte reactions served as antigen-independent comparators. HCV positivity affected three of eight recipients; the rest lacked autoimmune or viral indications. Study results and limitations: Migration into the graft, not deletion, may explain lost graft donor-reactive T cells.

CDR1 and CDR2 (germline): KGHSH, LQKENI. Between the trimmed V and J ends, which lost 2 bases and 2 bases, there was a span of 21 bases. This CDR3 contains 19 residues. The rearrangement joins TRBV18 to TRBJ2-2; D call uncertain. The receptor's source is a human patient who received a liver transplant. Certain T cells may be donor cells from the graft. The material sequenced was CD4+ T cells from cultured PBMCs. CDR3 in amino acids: CASSPSPRTENSNTGELFF. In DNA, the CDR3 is TGTGCCAGCTCACCATCCCCGCGCACAGAAAACTCTAACACCGGGGAGCTGTTTTTT.